These 9 T cell receptor beta chains originate from one sample sequenced in a study of blood T cells in healthy people across ages. Through a sample-barcoded 5' primer and a J-beta primer mix, a second PCR was run for about 6 to 11 cycles. TCRdb re-called the 5' RACE reads with MiXCR, one entry per CDR3 protein. The table has 1,500,000 or so distinct CDR3 sequences, 59% seen once. The sequenced sample was blood. Receptors were obtained from a man younger than 35 in good health.

This chain uses TRBV6-5 with TRBJ2-5; 10 bases map to TRBD1. The J call is uncertain, as TRBJ2-7 better fits the DNA end. Germline CDR1 and CDR2: MNHEY and SVGAGI. CDR3 size: 14 residues. In nucleotides, the CDR3 is TGTGCCAGCAGTTATAGGGGACAGGGGAACGAGCAGTACTTC. It yields the protein CASSYRGQGNEQYF.

The chain has TRBV29-1 and TRBJ1-1, with D unclear. CDR3 size: 13 residues. The germline gives CDR1 SQVTM, CDR2 ANQGSEA. V was shortened by 6 bases and J by 1 base, with 12 bases between the two germline ends. Here the CDR3 reads CSVGGRANTEAFF. The DNA for the CDR3 is TGCAGCGTCGGTGGGAGGGCGAACACTGAAGCTTTCTTT.

The CDR3 loop is CASSLPRDRGRGTEAFF. The CDR3 coding sequence is TGTGCCAGCAGCCTTCCCCGGGACAGGGGGCGAGGCACTGAAGCTTTCTTT. This chain connects TRBV7-2 to TRBJ1-1, with 12 bases that match TRBD1. Unmatched junction bases numbered 11, after V lost 5 bases and J lost 4 bases. The CDR3 runs 17 residues. CDR1 is SGHTA and CDR2 is FQGNSA in the germline V gene.

This clonotype came up a few times. The rearrangement joins TRBV29-1 to TRBJ2-7; unclear D gene. The ends were cut back, 4 bases at V and 3 bases at J, with 10 bases in the middle. Germline V gene lookup returns CDR1 SQVTM and CDR2 ANQGSEA. This CDR3 has 12 amino acids. For the CDR3, the DNA is TGCAGCGTTGGTGAGTCCGTCTACGAGCAGTACTTC. Protein: CSVGESVYEQYF.

This clonotype was seen more than once but under ten times. The genes are TRBV10-3 and TRBJ2-5; maybe TRBD2 (5 bases). CDR1 and CDR2 (germline): ENHRY, SYGVKD. The CDR3 is 15 residues long. V was pared by 8 bases and J by 3 bases, with 19 bases between. Here the CDR3 DNA reads TGTGCCATCCGACCGACTAAAACCATCGAAGAGACCCAGTACTTC. Translating it yields CAIRPTKTIEETQYF.

The chain links TRBV20-1 to TRBJ2-7; D call uncertain. There are 12 residues in the CDR3. The V gene's germline CDR1 is DFQATT and CDR2 SNEGSKA (reference sequence). Trimming took 7 bases from V and 2 from J, leaving 12 bases between them. CDR3 coding DNA: TGCAGTGTTCATTCTCCTACCTACGAGCAGTACTTC. Protein: CSVHSPTYEQYF.

V usage is TRBV29-1 and J usage is TRBJ2-3; D assignment may be TRBD1 or TRBD2 (6 bases each). The CDR3 sequence is 14 residues long. V gave up 2 bases and J gave up 1 base, with 10 bases separating them. CDR1 and CDR2 (germline): SQVTM, ANQGSEA. In nucleotides, the CDR3 is TGCAGCGTTGAAAAGGGGGGCGGCACAGATACGCAGTATTTT. Translation: CSVEKGGGTDTQYF.

This chain joins TRBV5-6 and TRBJ2-7; D possibly matches TRBD1 or TRBD2 (5 bases each). The germline gives CDR1 SGHDT, CDR2 YYEEEE. CDR3 length equals 14 residues. V was clipped by 4 bases and J by 6 bases, with 17 bases between them. Written as DNA, the CDR3 is TGTGCCAGCAGCGTCCCCGGGACCGGTATCGAGCAGTACTTC. It encodes CASSVPGTGIEQYF.

The chain has TRBV5-1 and TRBJ2-1; 13 bases align to TRBD2. In germline, CDR1 is SGHRS, CDR2 YFSETQ. The CDR3 consists of 16 residues. After removal of 4 bases from V and 8 bases from J, the junction contained 9 bases not matched to a gene. CDR3 residues: CASSPTSGGDIDEQFF. The CDR3 region has the DNA TGCGCCAGCAGCCCCACTAGCGGGGGGGATATAGATGAGCAGTTCTTC.